This TCR beta chain was observed in a study of blood T cell repertoires in COVID-19 (dated by TCRdb to the early 2020s). At the level of the whole study: Samples covering the acute and convalescent phases of COVID-19 were provided by collaborators in the United States, Italy and Spain. The material from the prospective study consisted of cDNA or gDNA derived from T cells, B-cell-depleted T cells, or PBMCs. Deeply sampled blood TCRbeta repertoires from subjects exposed to, actively infected with, or recovered from COVID-19 were included in the dataset. The repertoires were made available in a free public database intended to serve as a resource for research on the immune response to SARS-CoV-2. Samples were obtained from the ongoing ImmuneRACE study (first 160 participants) and from some 1,300 subjects provided by 6 global collaborators. The sample metadata nearly always contained a de-identified subject ID, COVID-19 status, age in years and sex. HLA class I and class II types, where available, came from metadata supplied by the sample provider rather than from assay-based typing. The research as a whole found: The amount of clinical and demographic metadata varied by source and participant and was provided uncurated.

Including cysteine and phenylalanine, the CDR3 has 15 amino acids. Left in the record is the CDR3 DNA by itself, 45 bases read in frame from the first base. On this clone: This receptor's antigen is unknown. There are no base qualities to consult, and no much larger clone falls within one base.

In the prospective study, participants were 18 to 89 years old, resided in approximately 25 geographic areas of the United States, and were enrolled through a virtual design. In the prospective study, cohorts were assigned on the basis of participant-reported clinical history obtained from a screening survey and a study questionnaire. Each participant in the prospective study had whole blood, serum and a nasopharyngeal or oropharyngeal swab collected by mobile phlebotomists. Prospective study participants could optionally give additional blood draws and questionnaires over an approximately two-month period. Blood samples from the prospective study were shipped frozen or at room temperature prior to DNA extraction. The immunoSEQ Assay, a bias-controlled multiplex PCR, was used to amplify TCRbeta CDR3 regions from genomic DNA. On the study's bioinformatics: Within the assay, amplification of reference gene primers was used to estimate how many nucleated cells each sample contained. To quantify the absolute abundance of each unique TCRbeta CDR3 rearrangement, sequence reads were collapsed and filtered. For each sample, productive Simpson clonality was calculated as the square root of Simpson's diversity index across productive rearrangements. TCRdb re-hosts the immuneACCESS table, in-frame sequences only. Its copies lack some clones; in the studies checked, an unresolved V gene accounts for under half of them, and the cause for the rest is not known. The DNA was the basis for D and trimming; V, J and clone size are from that table. The sample table records around 300,000 clones; almost 90% of these occur just once. The leading ten clones occupy 1.7% of the sample.

The sequenced sample consisted of PBMCs or T cells enriched from blood (not recorded which). The chain is encoded by TRBV21-1 joined to TRBJ1-5. TRBV21-1 is a known pseudogene. This TCR derives from a woman aged 18-29 years with acute COVID-19. This receptor has the CDR3 CASSKARDRDQPQHF. The DNA reads as follows: TGTGCCAGCAGCAAAGCCCGGGATAGGGATCAGCCCCAGCATTTT.